This T cell receptor beta chain appears in the sequencing data of a study of blood T cell repertoires in COVID-19. For the study at large: There were acute and convalescent COVID-19 samples, and they came from the United States, Italy and Spain. PBMCs, B-cell-depleted T cells, or T cells were the source of the cDNA or gDNA that made up the material.

Authors' analysis steps: Quantification of nucleated cells was approximated via reference gene primer amplification. The table came from immunoSEQ multiplex PCR; TCRdb's copy has only in-frame clones and leaves some out. V, J and clone size are those of that table, while D and trimming were read from the DNA. This table has some 270,000 clones, 75% to 85% appearing once. Those enrolled, adults aged roughly 18 to 95 years, came from fewer than 25 US areas. Sequenced material: PBMCs or T cells enriched from blood (not recorded which). The sequence was collected from a woman between 45 and 65 years old with acute COVID-19.

The CDR3 spells CASSWTSGVLDEQFF. DNA of the CDR3: TGCGCCAGCAGTTGGACTAGCGGGGTTTTGGATGAGCAGTTCTTC. The chain combines TRBV10-2 with TRBJ2-1; 12 nucleotides line up with TRBD2. With V trimmed by 5 bases and J by 8 bases, 7 bases remained unmatched. The CDR3 extends over 15 amino acids. Germline lookup yields CDR1 WSHSY and CDR2 SAAADI.